The rows below give T cell receptor beta chains drawn from one sample of a study of shared clonotypes between healthy human individuals. The method was immunoSEQ multiplex PCR; TCRdb's version includes in-frame clones alone and lacks a portion of them. Of more than 900,000 clones detected, 75% to 80% appear once; the ten largest clones hold under 0.8%. The sequenced sample consisted of memory CD4+ T cells from PBMCs. These receptors were obtained from a man younger than 35 in good health. Some clones in this sample may be carry-over from other donors' samples. Both conserved end residues are part of each CDR3. A D gene is named only where the DNA matches it firmly. The size field is filled for only some rows; it gives once, few, many or a size class.

D	J	V	size	CDR3	DNA
-	TRBJ2-3	TRBV7-3	-	CASSFTDRDTQYF	TGTGCCAGCAGCTTCACCGACAGAGATACGCAGTATTTT
-	TRBJ1-5	TRBV7-9	-	CASSLGQAFNQPQHF	TGTGCCAGCAGCTTAGGACAGGCGTTTAATCAGCCCCAGCATTTT
-	TRBJ2-5	TRBV5-5	-	CASSRRGLGETQYF	TGTGCCAGCAGCCGTCGGGGTCTAGGAGAGACCCAGTACTTC
-	TRBJ2-5	TRBV30	-	CAWSGRVGETQYF	TGTGCCTGGAGTGGCAGGGTGGGGGAGACCCAGTACTTC
-	TRBJ1-5	TRBV7-3	-	CASSLTGIFLRGNQPQHF	TGTGCCAGCAGCTTAACGGGTATATTTTTGCGGGGCAATCAGCCCCAGCATTTT
-	TRBJ1-2	TRBV6-1	-	CASSPPTDYGYTF	TGTGCCAGCAGTCCCCCGACAGACTATGGCTACACCTTC
-	TRBJ2-1	TRBV21-1	-	CASSTRAGGCYNEQFF	TGTGCCAGCAGCACAAGAGCGGGAGGGTGCTACAATGAGCAGTTCTTC
TRBD1	TRBJ1-1	TRBV28	-	CASSSGQGAEAFF	TGTGCCAGCAGTTCCGGACAGGGCGCTGAAGCTTTCTTT
-	TRBJ2-1	TRBV7-9	-	CASTELEKGNEQFF	TGTGCCAGCACGGAACTCGAGAAGGGCAATGAGCAGTTCTTC
-	TRBJ1-2	TRBV5-1	-	CASSSQGGQASSLYGYTF	TGCGCCAGCAGCTCACAAGGGGGACAAGCCTCTTCCTTATATGGCTACACCTTC
-	TRBJ1-2	TRBV20-1	-	CRAFGPYGYTF	TGCAGGGCTTTTGGCCCTTATGGCTACACCTTC
TRBD1	TRBJ2-2	TRBV9	-	CASSAITGTGGTGELFF	TGTGCCAGCAGTGCCATTACCGGGACAGGGGGCACCGGGGAGCTGTTTTTT
-	TRBJ2-7	TRBV7-2	-	CASSRRTGLPSYEQYF	TGTGCCAGCAGCCGAAGAACAGGACTTCCTTCCTACGAGCAGTACTTC
TRBD1	TRBJ2-1	TRBV7-3	-	CASSLNRGLFNEQFF	TGTGCCAGCAGCTTAAATAGGGGGCTATTTAATGAGCAGTTCTTC
TRBD2	TRBJ2-7	TRBV6-6	-	CASSSGSSYQQYF	TGTGCCAGCAGCAGCGGGAGCAGCTACCAGCAGTACTTC
-	TRBJ1-1	TRBV28	once	CATRYTEAFF	TGTGCCACCCGCTACACTGAAGCTTTCTTT
TRBD1	TRBJ1-5	TRBV27	-	CASKQGAAKNQPQHF	TGTGCCAGCAAGCAGGGGGCCGCCAAAAATCAGCCCCAGCATTTT
TRBD1	TRBJ2-1	TRBV7-2	-	CASSETGVGHNEQFF	TGTGCCAGCAGCGAGACAGGGGTAGGGCACAATGAGCAGTTCTTC
TRBD1	TRBJ2-3	TRBV4-1	-	CASAGQGVTPDTQYF	TGCGCCAGCGCGGGACAGGGAGTGACCCCAGATACGCAGTATTTT
TRBD2	TRBJ2-3	TRBV7-6	-	CATGSGRAGSTDTQYF	TGTGCCACTGGTAGCGGGAGGGCCGGGAGCACAGATACGCAGTATTTT
TRBD2	TRBJ2-7	TRBV11-1	-	CASSPTTGLADFYEQYF	TGCGCCAGCAGCCCTACGACAGGACTAGCGGACTTTTACGAGCAGTACTTC
-	TRBJ2-1	TRBV5-1	-	CASSWGDSINEQFF	TGCGCCAGCAGCTGGGGGGACAGTATTAATGAGCAGTTCTTC
TRBD2	TRBJ2-5	TRBV7-2	-	CASSSRTSGQETQYF	TGTGCCAGCAGCTCGAGGACTAGCGGACAAGAGACCCAGTACTTC
TRBD2	TRBJ2-3	TRBV4-1	few	CASSQDWGGLQYF	TGCGCCAGCAGCCAAGATTGGGGAGGGCTTCAGTATTTT
TRBD2	TRBJ2-3	TRBV18	-	CASSPTSSATDTQYF	TGTGCTAGCTCACCGACTAGCTCCGCCACAGATACGCAGTATTTT
-	TRBJ1-1	TRBV10-3	-	CAISVGSNTEAFF	TGTGCCATCAGTGTTGGGTCAAACACTGAAGCTTTCTTT
-	TRBJ1-6	TRBV7-9	-	CASSIQVGSPLHF	TGTGCCAGCAGCATACAGGTTGGCTCACCCCTCCACTTT
-	TRBJ2-1	TRBV4-3	-	CASSQVMGEQFF	TGCGCCAGCAGCCAAGTTATGGGGGAGCAGTTCTTC
-	TRBJ1-2	TRBV27	many	CASRNARVSHGYTF	TGTGCCAGCAGAAACGCCCGGGTATCTCATGGCTACACCTTC
-	TRBJ1-4	TRBV9	-	CASSVGGLGVGEKLFF	TGTGCCAGCAGCGTAGGGGGACTCGGGGTTGGTGAAAAACTGTTTTTT
TRBD1	TRBJ2-4	TRBV28	once	CASSSLGQGSKNIQYF	TGTGCCAGCAGTTCCCTAGGACAGGGGAGCAAAAACATTCAGTACTTC
-	TRBJ2-7	TRBV27	few	CASSLSGTLYEQYF	TGTGCCAGCAGTTTAAGTGGGACGCTCTACGAGCAGTACTTC
-	TRBJ2-5	TRBV7-9	-	CASSPRGPQETQYF	TGTGCCAGCAGCCCTCGCGGACCACAAGAGACCCAGTACTTC
TRBD2	TRBJ2-1	TRBV5-6	-	CASSLILAGGPDEQFF	TGTGCCAGCAGCTTGATTCTGGCGGGAGGGCCCGATGAGCAGTTCTTC
TRBD1	TRBJ1-2	TRBV29-1	-	CSVDETGQGLYGYTF	TGCAGCGTTGATGAGACAGGGCAGGGCCTGTATGGCTACACCTTC
-	TRBJ1-2	TRBV7-2	-	CASSLVQNYGYTF	TGTGCCAGCAGCTTAGTACAGAACTATGGCTACACCTTC
-	TRBJ2-2	TRBV19	few	CASAHLASTGELFF	TGTGCCAGTGCCCACCTAGCGTCAACCGGGGAGCTGTTTTTT
-	TRBJ2-5	TRBV25-1	many	CASRTGTTGRETQYF	TGTGCCAGCAGGACCGGGACAACGGGGAGAGAGACCCAGTACTTC
TRBD2	TRBJ2-7	TRBV5-1	-	CASSYQTRGGYEQYF	TGCGCCAGCAGCTATCAGACCCGGGGGGGCTACGAGCAGTACTTC
TRBD2	TRBJ2-3	TRBV28	-	CASSGGLAASTDTQYF	TGTGCCAGCAGTGGGGGACTAGCGGCTAGCACAGATACGCAGTATTTT
-	TRBJ1-5	TRBV28	many	CASSLLSGTSNQPQHF	TGTGCCAGCAGTTTATTGTCAGGGACTAGCAATCAGCCCCAGCATTTT
-	TRBJ1-1	TRBV28	-	CATSSYVQGRTEAFF	TGTGCCACCTCATCCTACGTACAGGGCCGCACTGAAGCTTTCTTT